This is a list of T cell receptor beta chains from one sample in a study of blood T cell repertoires in COVID-19. Some clones are missing from TCRdb's copy, which holds only in-frame ones; the method was immunoSEQ multiplex PCR. The data contain about 200,000 clones, more than 75% of them singletons. The specimen was peripheral blood. These receptors all come from a woman aged 40-49 years with COVID-19, enrolled during active disease. The conserved cysteine and the conserved F or W are not part of the CDR3 here.

V	CDR3
TRBV5-4	ASSRQGSFTGELF
TRBV6-2/TRBV6-3	ASSRHIPNTGELF
TRBV6-1	ASSAYRGPGASYEQY
TRBV9	ASSDLAGANTGELF
TRBV3-1/TRBV3-2	ASSPRRGRGGSYNEQF
TRBV4-1	ASSRMAGANVLT
TRBV19	ASSILGLTYNSPLH
TRBV18	ASSPFSGIEGSYEQY
TRBV5-1	ASSLVGGNEKLF
TRBV10-3	AISSDSYEQY
TRBV12-3/TRBV12-4	ASRSGQNTEAF
TRBV4-3	ASSPALGGREQF
TRBV7-2	ASSLVGTGPTEQF
TRBV10-3	AISDGTGDEKLF
TRBV25-1	ASSSGFQAF
TRBV7-9	ASSLGGTDTQY
TRBV30	AWRQQGQGWSLH
TRBV2	ASSRTESTNEKLF
TRBV5-4	ASSPGQGAYNSPLH
TRBV21-1	ASSSQVESRRALH
TRBV7-9	ASSLGGGLSSYEQY
TRBV6-4	ASSPGVVGYGYT
TRBV6-2/TRBV6-3	ASSQGRGYT
TRBV10-3	AISENGLYAF
TRBV2	ATSRDRGSYEQY
TRBV5-1	ASSLVADQETQY
TRBV30	AATGTANYGYT
TRBV5-8	ASSFYQQETQY
TRBV5-1	ASSYLTGSYNEQF
TRBV29-1	SVEGKLADGELF
TRBV19	AAGGYPNYGYT
TRBV7-2	ASSPQRDEQY
TRBV11-3	ASSSKSQFGGPNQPQH
TRBV29-1	SVQSELTDTQY
TRBV7-6	ASSLDRVATGNQPQH